Below are 7 T cell receptor beta chains sequenced from a single sample in a study of CD8 T cells in Susac syndrome. It was with random hexamers that about 0.45 to 1 ug RNA was reverse transcribed. TCRdb ran MiXCR on the immunoSEQ multiplex PCR reads and lists one entry per CDR3 protein. The repertoire holds hundreds of thousands of distinct CDR3 sequences, about 88% seen once, with over 0.095% in the top ten. The sequencing sample was made of CD8+ T cells from PBMCs. The receptors were sampled from a human donor with multiple sclerosis.

The chain has TRBV7-9 and TRBJ1-4; tentatively, D is TRBD1 (6 bases). The V and J ends lost 0 bases and 8 bases respectively, with 10 bases between them. The germline gives CDR1 SEHNR, CDR2 FQNEAQ (reference sequence). The CDR3 spans 14 residues. The CDR3 is CASSLARGGEKLFF. CDR3 nucleotides: TGTGCCAGCAGCTTAGCGCGAGGGGGAGAAAAACTGTTTTTT.

The J gene is TRBJ2-2, the V gene TRBV15, with 7 bases aligning to TRBD2. V lost 4 bases to trimming and J lost 6 bases; unmatched junction nucleotides: 14. Germline V gene data show CDR1 as LNHNV and CDR2 as YYDKDF (reference sequence). This CDR3 has 17 amino acids. The CDR3 DNA follows: TGTGCCACCAGCACCCCCTGGGAGGGACCAGGCTCCGGGGAGCTGTTTTTT. This sequence encodes CATSTPWEGPGSGELFF.

The chain couples TRBV12-3 or TRBV12-4 to TRBJ1-2; D not resolved. The CDR3 covers 14 residues. With 8 bases removed from V and 8 bases from J, the gap between germline ends came to 21 bases. CDR3 nucleotide sequence: TGTGCCAGCTCCCATGGGCGGTCGAAAACGGGCTACACCTTC. This codes for CASSHGRSKTGYTF.

This sequence joins TRBV11-2 and TRBJ2-7; D might be TRBD1 (5 bases). Germline V lookup: CDR1 SGHAT, CDR2 FQNNGV. The CDR3 extends over 15 amino acids. Trimming stripped 6 bases from V and 3 bases from J, with 18 bases between. In DNA, the CDR3 is TGTGCCAGCAGGCTAGGGGCTGCCTCCCTCTACGAGCAGTACTTC. It yields the protein CASRLGAASLYEQYF.

This clonotype was seen only a few times. The chain uses TRBV7-2 and TRBJ2-5; D is possibly TRBD1 (5 bases). Germline CDR1 SGHTA, CDR2 FQGNSA. V was cut by 1 base and J by 7 bases, with 16 bases left in between. This CDR3 is 15 amino acids long. The CDR3 DNA reads TGTGCCAGCAGCTTAGGGCGCCAGGGTGGACGGACCCAGTACTTC. Residues: CASSLGRQGGRTQYF.

The chain joins TRBV4-1 to TRBJ1-1; no reliable D call. The CDR3 length is 14 residues. Germline loops: CDR1 MGHRA, CDR2 YSYEKL. With 0 bases removed from V and 3 bases from J, the gap between germline ends came to 8 bases. CDR3 bases: TGCGCCAGCAGCCAAGAATCGGGTGACACTGAAGCTTTCTTT. Translating gives CASSQESGDTEAFF.

CDR3 in DNA: TGTGCCTGGGATAGGGGCCGGGAAAAACTGTTTTTT. It encodes CAWDRGREKLFF. The chain uses TRBV30 and TRBJ1-4, with D possibly being TRBD1 (5 bases). The CDR3 sequence is 12 residues long. Trimming stripped 5 bases from V and 8 bases from J, with 12 bases between. Germline values: CDR1 GTSNPN, CDR2 SVGIG (reference sequence).